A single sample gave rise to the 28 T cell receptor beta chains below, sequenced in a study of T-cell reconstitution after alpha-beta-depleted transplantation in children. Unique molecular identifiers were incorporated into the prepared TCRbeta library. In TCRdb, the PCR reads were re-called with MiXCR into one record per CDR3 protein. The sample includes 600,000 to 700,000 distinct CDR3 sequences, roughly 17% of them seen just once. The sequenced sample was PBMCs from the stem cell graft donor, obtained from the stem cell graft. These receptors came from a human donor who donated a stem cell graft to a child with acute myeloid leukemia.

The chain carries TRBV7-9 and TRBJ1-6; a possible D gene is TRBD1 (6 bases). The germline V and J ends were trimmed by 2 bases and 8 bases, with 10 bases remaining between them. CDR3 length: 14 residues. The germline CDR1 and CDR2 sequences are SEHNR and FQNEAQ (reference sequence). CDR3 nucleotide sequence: TGTGCCAGCAGCTTACCAGGGGTCGATTCACCCCTCCACTTT. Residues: CASSLPGVDSPLHF.

The CDR3 protein is CAWSVRALGAYEQYF. CDR3 DNA: TGTGCCTGGAGTGTACGTGCCCTAGGGGCTTACGAGCAGTACTTC. The chain carries TRBV30 and TRBJ2-7; a possible D gene is TRBD1 (5 bases). This CDR3 comprises 15 residues. V was shortened by 0 bases and J by 4 bases, with 16 bases between the two germline ends. Germline-derived CDR1 and CDR2 are GTSNPN and SVGIG (reference sequence).

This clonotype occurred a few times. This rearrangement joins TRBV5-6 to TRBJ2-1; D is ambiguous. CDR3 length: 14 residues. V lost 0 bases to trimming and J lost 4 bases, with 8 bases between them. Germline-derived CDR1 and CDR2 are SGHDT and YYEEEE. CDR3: CASSLDGTYNEQFF. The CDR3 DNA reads TGTGCCAGCAGCTTGGATGGAACTTACAATGAGCAGTTCTTC.

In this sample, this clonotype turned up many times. The CDR3 DNA sequence: TGCAGTGCTACGGTAGACTCTGGGGCCAACGTCCTGACTTTC. It specifies CSATVDSGANVLTF. The chain is built from TRBV20-1 and TRBJ2-6; D is unclear. CDR1 DFQATT and CDR2 SNEGSKA come from the germline V gene (reference sequence). The CDR3 extends over 14 amino acids. Trimming left V 4 bases short and J 0 bases short, with 7 bases between.

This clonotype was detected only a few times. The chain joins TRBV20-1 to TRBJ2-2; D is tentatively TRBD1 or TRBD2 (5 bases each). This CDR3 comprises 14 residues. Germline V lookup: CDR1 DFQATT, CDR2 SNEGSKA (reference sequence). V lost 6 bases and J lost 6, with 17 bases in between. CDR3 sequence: CSAQSRGASGELFF. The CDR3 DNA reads TGCAGTGCCCAGTCTCGGGGCGCCTCCGGGGAGCTGTTTTTT.

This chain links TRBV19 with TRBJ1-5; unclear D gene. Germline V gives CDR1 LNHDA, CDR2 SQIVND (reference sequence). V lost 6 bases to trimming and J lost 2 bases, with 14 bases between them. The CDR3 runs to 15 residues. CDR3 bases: TGTGCCAGTAGCAGAGGGCCGGCGGGCAATCAGCCCCAGCATTTT. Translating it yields CASSRGPAGNQPQHF.

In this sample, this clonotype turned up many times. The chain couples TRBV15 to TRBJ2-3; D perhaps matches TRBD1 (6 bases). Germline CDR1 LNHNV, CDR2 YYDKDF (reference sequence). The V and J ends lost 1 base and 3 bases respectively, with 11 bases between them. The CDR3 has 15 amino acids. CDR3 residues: CATSRGKGVTDTQYF. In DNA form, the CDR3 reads TGTGCCACCAGCAGAGGGAAGGGGGTAACAGATACGCAGTATTTT. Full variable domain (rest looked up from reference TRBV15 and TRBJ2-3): DAMVIQNPRYQVTQFGKPVTLSCSQTLNHNVMYWYQQKSSQAPKLLFHYYDKDFNNEADTPDNFQSRRPNTSFCFLDIRSPGLGDTAMYLCATSRGKGVTDTQYFGPGTRLTVL.

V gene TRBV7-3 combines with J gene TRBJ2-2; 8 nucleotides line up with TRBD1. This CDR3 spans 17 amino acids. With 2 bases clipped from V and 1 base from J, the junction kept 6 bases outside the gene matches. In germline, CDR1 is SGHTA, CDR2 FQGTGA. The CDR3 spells CASSLLAGTGNTGELFF. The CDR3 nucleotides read TGTGCCAGCAGCTTACTGGCGGGGACAGGGAACACCGGGGAGCTGTTTTTT. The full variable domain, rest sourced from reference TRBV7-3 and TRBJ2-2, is GAGVSQTPSNKVTEKGKYVELRCDPISGHTALYWYRQSLGQGPEFLIYFQGTGAADDSGLPNDRFFAVRPEGSVSTLKIQRTERGDSAVYLCASSLLAGTGNTGELFFGEGSRLTVL.

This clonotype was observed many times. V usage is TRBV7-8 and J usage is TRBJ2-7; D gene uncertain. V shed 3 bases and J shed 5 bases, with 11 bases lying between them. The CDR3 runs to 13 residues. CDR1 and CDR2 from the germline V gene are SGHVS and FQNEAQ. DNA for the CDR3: TGTGCCAGCAGCTTGCCAGGCCGGAACGAGCAGTACTTC. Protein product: CASSLPGRNEQYF. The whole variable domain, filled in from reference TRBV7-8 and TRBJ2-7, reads GAGVSQSPRYKVAKRGQDVALRCDPISGHVSLFWYQQALGQGPEFLTYFQNEAQLDKSGLPSDRFFAERPEGSVSTLKIQRTQQEDSAVYLCASSLPGRNEQYFGPGTRLTVT.

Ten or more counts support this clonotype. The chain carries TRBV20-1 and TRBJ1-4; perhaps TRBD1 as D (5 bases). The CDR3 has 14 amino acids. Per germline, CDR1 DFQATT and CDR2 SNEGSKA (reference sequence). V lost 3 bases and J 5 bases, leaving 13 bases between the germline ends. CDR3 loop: CSARQGASNEKLFF. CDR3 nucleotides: TGCAGTGCTAGGCAGGGCGCCTCAAATGAAAAACTGTTTTTT.

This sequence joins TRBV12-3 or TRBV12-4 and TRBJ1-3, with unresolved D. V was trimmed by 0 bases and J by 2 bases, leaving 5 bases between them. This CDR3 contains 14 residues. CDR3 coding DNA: TGTGCCAGCAGTTTAGCGCCCACTGGAAACACCATATATTTT. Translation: CASSLAPTGNTIYF.

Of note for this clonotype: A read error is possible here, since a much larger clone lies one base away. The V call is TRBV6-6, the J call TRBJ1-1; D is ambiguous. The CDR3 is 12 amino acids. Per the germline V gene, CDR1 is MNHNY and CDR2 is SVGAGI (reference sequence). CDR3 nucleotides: TGTGCCTCGGGCCGGGGTTTGGCTGACGCTTTCTTT. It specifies CASGRGLADAFF.

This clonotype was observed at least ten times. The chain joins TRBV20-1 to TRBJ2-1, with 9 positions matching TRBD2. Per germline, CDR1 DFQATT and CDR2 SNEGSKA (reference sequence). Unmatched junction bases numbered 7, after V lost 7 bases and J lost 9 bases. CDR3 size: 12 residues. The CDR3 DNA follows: TGCAGTGGGGCGGGAGGGAGGACTGAGCAGTTCTTC. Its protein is CSGAGGRTEQFF.

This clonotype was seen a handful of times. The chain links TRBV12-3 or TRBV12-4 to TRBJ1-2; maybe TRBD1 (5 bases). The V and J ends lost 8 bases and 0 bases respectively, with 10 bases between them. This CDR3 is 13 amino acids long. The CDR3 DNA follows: TGTGCCAGCCGGGGGTGGGCTAACTATGGCTACACCTTC. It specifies CASRGWANYGYTF.

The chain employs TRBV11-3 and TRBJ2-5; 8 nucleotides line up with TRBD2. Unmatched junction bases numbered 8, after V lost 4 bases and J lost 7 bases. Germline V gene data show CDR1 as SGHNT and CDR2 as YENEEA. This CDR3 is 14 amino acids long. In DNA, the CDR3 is TGTGCCAGCAGCTCCTCGGTTGCGGGGGGGACCCAGTACTTC. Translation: CASSSSVAGGTQYF.

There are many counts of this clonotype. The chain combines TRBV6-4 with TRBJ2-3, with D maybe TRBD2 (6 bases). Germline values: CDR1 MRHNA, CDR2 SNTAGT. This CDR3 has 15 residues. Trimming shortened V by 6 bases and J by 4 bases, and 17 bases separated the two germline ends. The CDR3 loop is CASRGTWGDADTQYF. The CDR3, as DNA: TGTGCCAGCAGAGGAACGTGGGGGGATGCAGATACGCAGTATTTT.

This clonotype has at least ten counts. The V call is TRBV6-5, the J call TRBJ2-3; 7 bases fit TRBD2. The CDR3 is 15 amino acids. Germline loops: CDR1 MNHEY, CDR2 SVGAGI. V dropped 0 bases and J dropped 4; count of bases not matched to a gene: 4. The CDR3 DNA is TGTGCCAGCAGTTACTCGACGGGGGGTTCAGATACGCAGTATTTT. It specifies CASSYSTGGSDTQYF.

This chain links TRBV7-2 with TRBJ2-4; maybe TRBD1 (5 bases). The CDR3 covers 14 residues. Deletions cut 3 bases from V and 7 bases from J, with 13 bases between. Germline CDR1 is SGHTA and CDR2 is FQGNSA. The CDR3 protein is CASSFGAVPNIQYF. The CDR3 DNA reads TGTGCCAGCAGCTTTGGGGCAGTCCCGAACATTCAGTACTTC.

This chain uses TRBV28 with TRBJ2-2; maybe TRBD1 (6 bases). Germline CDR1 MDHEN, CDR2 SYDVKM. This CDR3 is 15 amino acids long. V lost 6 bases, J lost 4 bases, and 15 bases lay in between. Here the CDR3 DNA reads TGTGCCAGCAGCAGACAGGAGCTAATCACCGGGGAGCTGTTTTTT. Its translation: CASSRQELITGELFF.

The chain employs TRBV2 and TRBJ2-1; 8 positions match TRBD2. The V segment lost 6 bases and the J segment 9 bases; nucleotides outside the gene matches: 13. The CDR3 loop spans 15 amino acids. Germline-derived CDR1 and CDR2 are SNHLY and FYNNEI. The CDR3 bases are TGTGCCAGCAGGGACCCCGGGACTAGTCTTCCTGAGCAGTTCTTC. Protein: CASRDPGTSLPEQFF.

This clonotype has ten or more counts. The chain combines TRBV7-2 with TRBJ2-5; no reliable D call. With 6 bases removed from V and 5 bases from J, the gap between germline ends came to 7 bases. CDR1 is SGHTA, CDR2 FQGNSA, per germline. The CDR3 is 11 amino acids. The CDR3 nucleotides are TGTGCCAGCAGGCTCGTTGAGACCCAGTACTTC. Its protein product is CASRLVETQYF.

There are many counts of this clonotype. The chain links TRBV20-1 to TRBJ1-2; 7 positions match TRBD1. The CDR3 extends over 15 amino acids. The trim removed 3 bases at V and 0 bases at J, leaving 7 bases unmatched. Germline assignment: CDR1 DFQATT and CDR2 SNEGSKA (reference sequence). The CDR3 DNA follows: TGCAGTGCTAGTTGGGACAGACTAACTAACTATGGCTACACCTTC. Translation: CSASWDRLTNYGYTF.

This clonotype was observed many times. CDR3 bases: TGTGCCAGCAGCTTAGCGGAAGGGGGCTATGGCTACACCTTC. Translating gives CASSLAEGGYGYTF. The chain joins TRBV13 to TRBJ1-2, with a tentative D call TRBD1 (6 bases). The CDR3 has 14 amino acids. Trimming left V 1 base short and J 4 bases short, with 10 bases between. CDR1 and CDR2 from the germline V gene are PRHDT and FYEKMQ (reference sequence).

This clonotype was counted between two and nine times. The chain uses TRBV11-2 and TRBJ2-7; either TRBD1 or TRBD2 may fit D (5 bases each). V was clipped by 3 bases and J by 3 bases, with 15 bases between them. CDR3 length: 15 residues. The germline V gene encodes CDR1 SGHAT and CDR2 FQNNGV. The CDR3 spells CASSFSNRGDYEQYV. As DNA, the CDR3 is TGTGCCAGCAGCTTCTCAAACAGAGGGGACTACGAGCAGTACGTC.

The CDR3 region has the DNA TGTGCCAGCAGCAAAGGGGGAGGCATCAGCACAGATACGCAGTATTTT. Translating gives CASSKGGGISTDTQYF. V usage is TRBV21-1 and J usage is TRBJ2-3; the tabulated D call, TRBD2, remains unverified against the DNA. TRBV21-1 is a recognized pseudogene. The CDR3 length is 16 residues.

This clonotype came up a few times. The CDR3 here is CASSNGQTIQETQYF. The DNA for the CDR3 is TGTGCCAGCAGCAACGGACAGACTATACAAGAGACCCAGTACTTC. This chain joins TRBV5-6 and TRBJ2-5; tentative D call: TRBD1 (6 bases). V lost 4 bases to trimming and J lost 2 bases, with 15 bases between them. In germline, CDR1 is SGHDT, CDR2 YYEEEE. This CDR3 has 15 amino acids.

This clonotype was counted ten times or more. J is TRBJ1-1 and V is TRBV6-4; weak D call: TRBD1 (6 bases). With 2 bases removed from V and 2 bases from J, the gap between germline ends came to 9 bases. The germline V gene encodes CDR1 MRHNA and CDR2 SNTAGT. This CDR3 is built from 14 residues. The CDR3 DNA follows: TGTGCCAGCAGTGACGAGGGGGGCAACACTGAAGCTTTCTTT. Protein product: CASSDEGGNTEAFF.

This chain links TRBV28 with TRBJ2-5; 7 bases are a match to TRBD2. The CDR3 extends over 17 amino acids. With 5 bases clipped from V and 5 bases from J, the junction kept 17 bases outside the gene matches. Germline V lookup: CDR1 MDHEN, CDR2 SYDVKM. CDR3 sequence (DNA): TGTGCCAGCAGTCCCACGTCCGGCGGGGGATCGCGGGAGACCCAGTACTTC. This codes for CASSPTSGGGSRETQYF.